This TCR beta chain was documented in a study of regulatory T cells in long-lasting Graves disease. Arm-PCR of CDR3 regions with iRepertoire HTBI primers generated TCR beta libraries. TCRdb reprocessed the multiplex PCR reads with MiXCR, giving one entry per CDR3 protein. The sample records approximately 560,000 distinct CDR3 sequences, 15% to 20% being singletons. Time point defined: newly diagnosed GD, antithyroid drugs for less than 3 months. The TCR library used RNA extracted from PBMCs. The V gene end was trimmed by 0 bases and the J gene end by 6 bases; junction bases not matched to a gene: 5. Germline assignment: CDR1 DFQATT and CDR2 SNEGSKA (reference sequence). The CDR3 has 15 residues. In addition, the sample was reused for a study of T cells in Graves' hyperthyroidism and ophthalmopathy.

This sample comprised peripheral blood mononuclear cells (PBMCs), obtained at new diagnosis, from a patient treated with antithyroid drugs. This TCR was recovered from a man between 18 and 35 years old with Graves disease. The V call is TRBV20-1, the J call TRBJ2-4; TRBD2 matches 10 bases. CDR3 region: CSARDTSGIRNIQYF. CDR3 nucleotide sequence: TGCAGTGCTAGAGACACTAGCGGGATTAGAAACATTCAGTACTTC.